This T cell receptor (beta chain) originates from a study of cytomegalovirus exposure and HLA in healthy donors. The CDR3 extends over 14 amino acids. Germline assignment: CDR1 SQVTM and CDR2 ANQGSEA. J lost 1 base, V lost 4 bases, and 7 bases had no gene match. Both 60 Vbeta primers and 13 Jbeta primers went into the PCR. Produced via immunoSEQ multiplex PCR; TCRdb's table is partial and in-frame only. In the table there are about 54,000 clones, roughly 84% of which are singletons. The sequenced sample consisted of PBMCs. This TCR came from a woman aged 18-35 years in good health and CMV-seronegative. This sequence joins TRBV29-1 and TRBJ2-7, with 7 bases matching TRBD2. The CDR3 nucleotides read TGCAGCGTTGTAAGGCTAGCGGATTCCTACGAGCAGTACTTC. Amino acid sequence: CSVVRLADSYEQYF.